The source of this TCR beta chain is a study of brain T cells in children with intractable seizures. A note on this clone: Other DNA variants within this sample encode the same CDR3.

Specified time point: blood from clinic visit 5 months post-surgery; TSC patient then seizure free. This CDR3 has 11 amino acids. The V end was cut by 4 bases, the J end by 3 bases, with 3 bases between. TCRdb's copy holds only in-frame clones and misses some; the assay was immunoSEQ multiplex PCR. The sample lists about 340,000 clones, over 90% seen once, with 4.5% to 7% in the top ten. J is TRBJ1-1 and V is TRBV12-3 or TRBV12-4, with D unclear. The input for sequencing was peripheral blood, taken about 5 months after surgery. The source of this sequence is a boy in the first two years of life with tuberous sclerosis and intractable seizures. CDR3: CASSSYTEAFF. The CDR3 DNA sequence: TGTGCCAGCAGTTCCTACACTGAAGCTTTCTTT.